Presented here are 8 T cell receptor beta chains from one specimen sequenced in a study of cytomegalovirus exposure and HLA in healthy donors (dated by TCRdb to about 2017). Library preparation was by the immunoSEQ multiplex PCR assay. A mixture of 60 forward primers for TCR Vbeta segments and 13 reverse primers for TCR Jbeta segments was used in the multiplex PCR. Held by TCRdb, this immuneACCESS table contains in-frame sequences only and omits some clones. Under half of the omission traces to an unresolved V gene where checked; the cause of the rest is unknown. The table for this sample lists roughly 110,000 clones; 70% to 80% of them were counted only once. Of the sample, about 2.8% is held by the ten largest clones. Sequencing was performed on PBMCs. These receptors all come from a female donor in good health and CMV-seronegative.

This sequence joins TRBV9 and TRBJ2-3, with 8 positions matching TRBD1. Germline V lookup: CDR1 SGDLS, CDR2 YYNGEE. The CDR3 spans 14 residues. V lost 3 bases and J lost 6; bases outside the gene matches: 6. The CDR3 nucleotides read TGTGCCAGCAGCGCCGCAGGGGGCCCGGATACGCAGTATTTT. This sequence encodes CASSAAGGPDTQYF. The complete variable domain, with remaining parts taken from reference TRBV9 and TRBJ2-3, reads DSGVTQTPKHLITATGQRVTLRCSPRSGDLSVYWYQQSLDQGLQFLIQYYNGEERAKGNILERFSAQQFPDLHSELNLSSLELGDSALYFCASSAAGGPDTQYFGPGTRLTVL.

This clone was counted between two and nine times. The chain uses TRBV25-1 and TRBJ2-1; the match to TRBD1 covers 10 bases. This CDR3 has 15 residues. The germline gives CDR1 MGHDK, CDR2 SYGVNS. Germline trimming cut 9 bases from V and 6 bases from J; bases unmatched to any gene: 11. CDR3 sequence reads: CASSSGTGATNEQFF. The CDR3 nucleotides are TGTGCCAGTAGCTCCGGGACAGGGGCGACCAATGAGCAGTTCTTC.

The table lists this clone with many counts. The chain links TRBV9 to TRBJ2-7; 7 bases fit TRBD2. Unmatched junction bases numbered 7, after V lost 3 bases and J lost 4 bases. The CDR3 is 14 residues long. Germline CDR1 reads SGDLS; CDR2 reads YYNGEE. CDR3 nucleotides: TGTGCCAGCAGCGGAAACGCAGCGGGGTACGAGCAGTACTTC. This translates into CASSGNAAGYEQYF.

The chain recombines TRBV27 with TRBJ1-5, with D unresolved. CDR3 length: 15 residues. V was shortened by 3 bases and J by 2 bases, with 11 bases between the two germline ends. The germline V gene has CDR1 MNHEY and CDR2 SMNVEV (reference sequence). The CDR3 region is CASSFLGSGNQPQHF. As DNA, the CDR3 is TGTGCCAGCAGTTTCCTTGGCAGCGGCAATCAGCCCCAGCATTTT.

This clone was picked up a small number of times. This chain links TRBV6-1 with TRBJ2-2, with D possibly being TRBD2 (6 bases). V lost 7 bases to trimming and J lost 5 bases, with 11 bases between them. The CDR3 totals 13 residues. The germline CDR1 and CDR2 sequences are MNHNS and SASEGT. CDR3 sequence (DNA): TGTGCCAGCAAATTAAGCGGGACCGGGGAGCTGTTTTTT. Residues: CASKLSGTGELFF.

The gene calls are TRBV7-8 and TRBJ2-7, with D maybe TRBD2 (6 bases). The CDR3 totals 16 residues. Trimming pared 1 base from V and 3 bases from J, leaving 16 bases between. Germline loops: CDR1 SGHVS, CDR2 FQNEAQ. Written as DNA, the CDR3 is TGTGCCAGCAGCTTAGATGAGGGTCCGGGGGTCTACGAGCAGTACTTC. Translated, it gives CASSLDEGPGVYEQYF. The variable domain in full, with the rest retrieved from reference TRBV7-8 and TRBJ2-7, is GAGVSQSPRYKVAKRGQDVALRCDPISGHVSLFWYQQALGQGPEFLTYFQNEAQLDKSGLPSDRFFAERPEGSVSTLKIQRTQQEDSAVYLCASSLDEGPGVYEQYFGPGTRLTVT.

This clone has only one observation. The chain has TRBV9 and TRBJ2-3, with D perhaps TRBD1 (6 bases). Trimming cost V 4 bases and J 0 bases, with 12 bases left between them. The length of the CDR3 is 15 residues. Germline V CDR1 and CDR2: SGDLS, YYNGEE. CDR3 in DNA: TGTGCCAGCAGCCGACAGGTCTCTAGCACAGATACGCAGTATTTT. Protein sequence: CASSRQVSSTDTQYF.

The gene calls are TRBV25-1 and TRBJ2-7; TRBD1 agrees at 8 bases. From germline, CDR1 is MGHDK and CDR2 SYGVNS. This CDR3 is built from 18 residues. The J segment lost 2 bases and the V segment lost 3 bases, leaving 15 bases of the junction unmatched. The CDR3 coding sequence is TGTGCCAGCAGTGACTCTACCGATACCGGGACAGGTGCCTACGAGCAGTACTTC. Translation gives CASSDSTDTGTGAYEQYF.